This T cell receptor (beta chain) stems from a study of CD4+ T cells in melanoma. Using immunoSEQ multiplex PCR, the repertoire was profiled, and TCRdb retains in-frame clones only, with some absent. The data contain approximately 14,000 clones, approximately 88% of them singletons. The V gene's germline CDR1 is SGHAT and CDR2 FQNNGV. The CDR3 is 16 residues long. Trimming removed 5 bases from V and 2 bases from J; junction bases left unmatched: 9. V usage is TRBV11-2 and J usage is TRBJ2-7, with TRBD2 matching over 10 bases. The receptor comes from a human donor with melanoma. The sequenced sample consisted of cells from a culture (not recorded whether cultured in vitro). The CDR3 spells CASSDGTSGVAYEQYF. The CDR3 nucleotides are TGTGCCAGCAGCGACGGCACTAGCGGGGTCGCCTACGAGCAGTACTTC.